These T cell receptor beta chains were read from a single sample in a study of T cell responses to AZD1222 COVID-19 vaccine. Clones were read by immunoSEQ multiplex PCR, and TCRdb kept only the in-frame ones, dropping some. The data hold 150,000 to 200,000 clones, with roughly 88% observed a single time. Sequencing was performed on peripheral blood, taken 28 days after the second AZD1222 dose. These receptors were obtained from an adult who received the AZD1222 COVID-19 vaccine. Both conserved end residues are part of each CDR3. Fields, in order: V gene, clone size, J gene, D gene, CDR3 protein, CDR3 DNA. D genes are given only for firm matches. Rows give clone size only sometimes, using once, few, many, or a class for an expanded clone.

TRBV19	NA	TRBJ1-3	TRBD1	CASSKSGQRINTIYF	TGTGCCAGTAGCAAATCGGGACAGCGAATTAACACCATATATTTT
TRBV6-5	NA	TRBJ2-2	NA	CASRSGYTGELFF	TGTGCCAGCAGGTCGGGTTACACCGGGGAGCTGTTTTTT
TRBV29-1	NA	TRBJ1-1	TRBD1	CSVATGGLTEAFF	TGCAGCGTCGCGACAGGGGGCCTCACTGAAGCTTTCTTT
TRBV28	NA	TRBJ2-7	TRBD2	CASSFDERGRTTYEQYF	TGTGCCAGCAGTTTTGACGAGCGGGGGCGAACAACCTACGAGCAGTACTTC
TRBV12-3/TRBV12-4	NA	TRBJ1-1	NA	CASTMNTEAFF	TGTGCCAGCACCATGAACACTGAAGCTTTCTTT
TRBV5-6	once	TRBJ2-7	NA	CASSLERLYEQYF	TGTGCCAGCAGCTTGGAACGGCTCTACGAGCAGTACTTC
TRBV2	NA	TRBJ1-1	TRBD1	CASSESRGRMAFF	TGTGCCAGCAGTGAAAGTAGGGGGCGCATGGCTTTCTTT
TRBV12-3/TRBV12-4	NA	TRBJ1-5	NA	CASSRSGDQPQHF	TGTGCCAGCAGTCGTAGTGGGGATCAGCCCCAGCATTTT
TRBV6-1	NA	TRBJ1-2	NA	CASSEGLRIPGTF	TGTGCCAGCAGTGAAGGCCTCAGGATACCGGGGACCTTC
TRBV7-8	NA	TRBJ1-5	NA	CASSLGGDQPQHF	TGTGCCAGCAGCTTAGGGGGGGATCAGCCCCAGCATTTT
TRBV24-1	once	TRBJ2-3	NA	CATSEPGLDTQYF	TGTGCCACCAGTGAGCCAGGACTGGATACGCAGTATTTT
TRBV12-3/TRBV12-4	NA	TRBJ1-4	NA	CASSGQGGEKLFF	TGTGCCAGCAGTGGCCAGGGAGGTGAAAAACTGTTTTTT
TRBV5-1	NA	TRBJ2-7	TRBD1	CASSLGTGDFYEQYF	TGCGCCAGCAGCTTGGGGACAGGGGACTTCTACGAGCAGTACTTC
TRBV30	NA	TRBJ2-7	NA	CAWSEMQTGVYEQYF	TGTGCCTGGAGCGAGATGCAGACCGGAGTCTACGAGCAGTACTTC
TRBV5-1	NA	TRBJ1-1	NA	CASMRVLGTEAFF	TGCGCCAGCATGCGGGTTCTGGGAACTGAAGCTTTCTTT
TRBV7-2	NA	TRBJ1-2	TRBD1	CASSSSGQNYGYTF	TGTGCCAGCAGCTCCTCGGGACAGAACTATGGCTACACCTTC
TRBV27	NA	TRBJ2-2	TRBD1	CASRPGQVHGELFF	TGTGCCAGCAGGCCGGGACAGGTTCACGGGGAGCTGTTTTTT
TRBV6-1	NA	TRBJ1-1	NA	CASSEVLQGRTEAFF	TGTGCCAGCAGTGAAGTGTTGCAGGGTAGGACTGAAGCTTTCTTT
TRBV5-4	NA	TRBJ2-3	NA	CASSPPPSQRRTDTQYF	TGTGCCAGCAGCCCTCCACCCTCCCAGCGGCGCACAGATACGCAGTATTTT
TRBV7-2	NA	TRBJ1-3	NA	CASSLAGGSSGNTIYF	TGTGCCAGCAGCTTAGCGGGCGGAAGCTCTGGAAACACCATATATTTT
TRBV6-5	NA	TRBJ1-2	NA	CASSYSRGIYGYTF	TGTGCCAGCAGTTACTCGCGGGGTATCTATGGCTACACCTTC
TRBV6-5	NA	TRBJ1-1	NA	CASSTTASNGEAFF	TGTGCCAGCAGTACGACAGCCTCCAATGGTGAAGCTTTCTTT
TRBV21-1	NA	TRBJ1-2	NA	CASSKGRVIYCNYGYTF	TGTGCCAGCAGCAAGGGCAGGGTCATATACTGTAACTATGGCTACACCTTC
TRBV18	NA	TRBJ1-3	NA	CASSPREGSSSGNTIYF	TGTGCCAGCTCACCCAGGGAGGGGTCCAGCTCTGGAAACACCATATATTTT
TRBV6-5	NA	TRBJ2-5	NA	CASTDSYETQYF	TGTGCCAGCACCGACAGTTATGAGACCCAGTACTTC
TRBV10-2	NA	TRBJ1-6	TRBD1	CASSPTTGPNNSPLHF	TGCGCCAGCAGTCCGACGACAGGGCCAAATAATTCACCCCTCCACTTT
TRBV9	NA	TRBJ1-4	NA	CASSLGQINEKLFF	TGTGCCAGCAGCCTCGGGCAGATTAATGAAAAACTGTTTTTT
TRBV29-1	once	TRBJ2-7	NA	CSGSDGLGEQYF	TGCAGCGGGAGTGACGGCCTTGGGGAGCAGTACTTC
TRBV6-2/TRBV6-3	NA	TRBJ2-5	NA	CASSYTAEAADYQETQYF	TGTGCCAGCAGTTACACCGCGGAGGCAGCCGACTACCAAGAGACCCAGTACTTC
TRBV6-5	NA	TRBJ2-7	TRBD1	CASSMTGAYEQYF	TGTGCCAGCAGTATGACAGGGGCCTACGAGCAGTACTTC
TRBV28	NA	TRBJ1-2	TRBD1	CASSAGTGPYGYTF	TGTGCCAGCAGTGCCGGGACAGGCCCTTATGGCTACACCTTC
TRBV30	NA	TRBJ1-6	TRBD1	CAWDRAYNSPLHF	TGTGCCTGGGACAGGGCATATAATTCACCCCTCCACTTT
TRBV24-1	few	TRBJ2-1	TRBD2	CATSDRVRGTYNEQFF	TGTGCCACCAGCGACCGGGTGCGGGGGACTTACAATGAGCAGTTCTTC
TRBV11-2	NA	TRBJ2-3	NA	CASSQDLRTDTQYF	TGTGCCAGCAGCCAGGACTTGCGCACAGATACGCAGTATTTT
TRBV6-5	NA	TRBJ2-7	TRBD1	CASSPRQGPYEQYF	TGTGCCAGCAGCCCCCGACAGGGACCCTACGAGCAGTACTTC
TRBV6-5	NA	TRBJ1-2	TRBD1	CASSRDRGHYGYTF	TGTGCCAGCAGTAGAGACAGGGGACATTATGGCTACACCTTC
TRBV3-1/TRBV3-2	NA	TRBJ2-7	NA	CASSRSIRGFEQYF	TGTGCCAGCAGCCGGTCGATTAGGGGATTCGAGCAGTACTTC
TRBV29-1	NA	TRBJ1-2	TRBD1	CSVQGQGYGYTF	TGCAGCGTGCAGGGACAGGGGTATGGCTACACCTTC
TRBV20-1	NA	TRBJ2-7	TRBD1	CSASGDRGPRAYEQYF	TGCAGTGCTAGTGGGGACAGGGGCCCGCGCGCCTACGAGCAGTACTTC
TRBV7-8	NA	TRBJ1-1	TRBD1	CASSPLTGEGTEAFF	TGTGCCAGCAGCCCACTGACAGGGGAGGGCACTGAAGCTTTCTTT
TRBV7-2	NA	TRBJ2-7	TRBD1	CASSLGWDRTYEQYF	TGTGCCAGCAGCTTAGGGTGGGACAGAACCTACGAGCAGTACTTC
TRBV18	NA	TRBJ1-1	TRBD1	CASSPGLGQGGTEAFF	TGTGCCAGCTCACCGGGACTGGGACAGGGAGGGACTGAAGCTTTCTTT
TRBV6-5	once	TRBJ2-1	NA	CASRGRVLYNEQFF	TGTGCCAGCAGAGGACGGGTCCTATACAATGAGCAGTTCTTC
TRBV19	NA	TRBJ1-5	TRBD1	CASSRGGRDNQPQHF	TGTGCCAGTAGTAGAGGGGGCAGAGACAATCAGCCCCAGCATTTT
TRBV2	NA	TRBJ1-2	NA	CATTVANYGYTF	TGTGCCACCACGGTGGCTAACTATGGCTACACCTTC
TRBV28	NA	TRBJ1-6	NA	CASSSIRGNSPLHF	TGTGCCAGCAGTTCGATACGGGGTAATTCACCCCTCCACTTT
TRBV2	few	TRBJ2-7	TRBD1	CASSGSLGQGTYEQYF	TGTGCCAGCAGTGGGTCGCTGGGACAGGGAACCTACGAGCAGTACTTC
TRBV5-1	NA	TRBJ2-3	TRBD2	CASGQLAGASTDTQYF	TGCGCCAGCGGTCAACTAGCGGGAGCTAGCACAGATACGCAGTATTTT
TRBV9	NA	TRBJ2-5	NA	CASSPRTGQETQYF	TGTGCCAGCAGCCCCCGGACGGGCCAAGAGACCCAGTACTTC
TRBV20-1	NA	TRBJ2-7	NA	CSARTGYEQYF	TGCAGTGCTCGAACAGGGTACGAGCAGTACTTC
TRBV11-2	NA	TRBJ1-1	NA	CASSFLDRNTEAFF	TGTGCCAGCAGCTTCCTGGACAGGAACACTGAAGCTTTCTTT
TRBV9	once	TRBJ2-1	TRBD2	CASSVTSGGYNEQFF	TGTGCCAGCAGCGTTACTAGCGGGGGTTACAATGAGCAGTTCTTC
TRBV7-2	NA	TRBJ2-1	NA	CASSLAGPYNEQFF	TGTGCCAGCAGCTTAGCGGGGCCCTACAATGAGCAGTTCTTC
TRBV18	NA	TRBJ2-7	TRBD1	CASQQGDGEQYF	TGTGCCAGCCAACAGGGGGATGGCGAGCAGTACTTC
TRBV2	NA	TRBJ1-4	NA	CASSEPDEKLFF	TGTGCCAGCAGTGAACCAGACGAAAAACTGTTTTTT
TRBV29-1	NA	TRBJ2-7	TRBD1	CSVPGTGSYEQYF	TGCAGCGTCCCCGGGACAGGGTCCTACGAGCAGTACTTC
TRBV4-2	once	TRBJ1-4	NA	CASSPLLDSTNEKLFF	TGTGCCAGCAGCCCGCTGTTGGACTCAACTAATGAAAAACTGTTTTTT
TRBV5-1	NA	TRBJ2-2	NA	CASSLGPNTGELFF	TGCGCCAGCAGCTTAGGACCGAACACCGGGGAGCTGTTTTTT
TRBV7-8	few	TRBJ2-7	NA	CASSGTSLAYEQYF	TGTGCCAGCAGCGGGACCTCCCTGGCCTACGAGCAGTACTTC